The following is a T cell receptor beta chain sequence with its context. What it binds is unknown. This specimen belongs to a study of blood T cells in healthy people across ages. Germline V gene lookup returns CDR1 DFQATT and CDR2 SNEGSKA (reference sequence). V lost 5 bases and J lost 4, with 15 bases in between. There are 14 residues in the CDR3. Together with a sample-barcoded 5' primer, a J-beta primer mix was included in a second PCR lasting about 6 to 12 cycles. Each cDNA molecule carried a tag from a template-switch adaptor that contained 12 random nucleotides. Each CDR3 protein is one row after TCRdb ran MiXCR on the 5' RACE reads. The sample has approximately 800,000 distinct CDR3 sequences, 58% seen once. Study results and limitations: Researchers report that TCR beta diversity correlated strongly with naive T cell percentage. Older individuals had lower TCR beta diversity per million T cells (the decline was roughly linear).

The receptor's source is a man aged 25-45 years in good health. The sequencing sample was made of blood. This sequence joins TRBV20-1 and TRBJ2-1; the D gene is possibly TRBD2 (6 bases). Here the CDR3 DNA reads TGCAGTGCTGAGGGGCTAGCGCATTACAATGAGCAGTTCTTC. Residues: CSAEGLAHYNEQFF.